This T cell receptor beta chain was recorded in a study of T cell responses to AZD1222 COVID-19 vaccine. Study-wide points: Once two AZD1222 doses were given, Spike-specific TCR breadth and depth went up.

V was clipped by 4 bases and J by 5 bases; unmatched bases: 14. The germline V gene encodes CDR1 MNHNS and CDR2 SASEGT. The CDR3 is 16 residues long. Some clones are missing from TCRdb's copy, which holds only in-frame ones; the method was immunoSEQ multiplex PCR. The sample carries 130,000 or so clones, 70% to 90% recorded once. About this clone: The target antigen is unknown.

This clonotype was obtained from an adult in good health. This material consisted of peripheral blood, taken on day 0 of AZD1222 vaccination. The chain couples TRBV6-1 to TRBJ2-7; 7 positions match TRBD1. CDR3 coding DNA: TGTGCCAGCAGTGGCTGGTTTGGGACAGCTTCAAACGAGCAGTACTTC. Translating it yields CASSGWFGTASNEQYF.